The clone carrying this TCR beta chain is a singleton in its sample. Antigen specificity is unknown. This sample stems from a study of cytomegalovirus exposure and HLA in healthy donors. The CDR3 contains 15 residues. Trimming removed 2 bases at V and 4 bases at J, with 15 bases between. From germline, CDR1 is MNHNS and CDR2 SASEGT. TCRdb's table, derived via immunoSEQ multiplex PCR, lists solely in-frame clones and lacks some. The sample comprises about 160,000 clones, 70% to 90% of which are singletons, and about 5.8% rests with the top ten. Study-level results: The tendency of first-cohort TCR clusters to co-occur in the 120 or so validation repertoires was the finding of a later analysis.

This rearrangement joins TRBV6-1 to TRBJ2-7; perhaps TRBD1 as D (6 bases). Sequenced input: PBMCs. The source is a woman aged 25-40 years in good health and CMV-seronegative. Written as DNA, the CDR3 is TGTGCCAGCAGTGAACCGGGAACAGGGTCGTACGAGCAGTACTTC. This encodes CASSEPGTGSYEQYF.